One sample yielded the 15 T cell receptor beta chains listed below, sequenced in a study of graft-versus-host responses after intestinal transplantation. Repertoires were generated with immunoSEQ multiplex PCR, while TCRdb's copy carries only in-frame clones and drops some. The sample records about 88,000 clones, roughly 90% being singletons. Their specific antigens are unknown. Sequences were derived from unstimulated CD4+ T cells sorted from spleen or lymph node cells, sampled before transplant. These receptors were taken from a human donor who was the organ donor for an intestinal transplant.

The J gene is TRBJ2-1, the V gene TRBV6-4; 11 nucleotides align to TRBD2. In germline, CDR1 is MRHNA, CDR2 SNTAGT. The V and J ends lost 9 bases and 5 bases, in that order; junction bases with no gene match: 15. CDR3 length: 17 residues. Here the CDR3 DNA reads TGTGCCAGAACTTCCACCGACCAACTAGCGGGAGACAATGAGCAGTTCTTC. Its protein product is CARTSTDQLAGDNEQFF.

The chain carries TRBV18 and TRBJ1-3, with D maybe TRBD1 (6 bases). Germline V CDR1 and CDR2: KGHSH, LQKENI. The CDR3 is made up of 15 amino acids. V was shortened by 1 base and J by 4 bases, with 11 bases between the two germline ends. The CDR3 region has the DNA TGTGCCAGCTCACCACGGGGGCTAGGCGGAAACACCATATATTTT. This gives the protein CASSPRGLGGNTIYF.

On this clone: The junction and the germline gene differ at one end; a read error may be behind it. This specimen includes other DNA sequences encoding the same CDR3. This sequence joins TRBV5-5 and TRBJ1-5; TRBD1 matches at 7 bases. Germline assignment: CDR1 SGHKS and CDR2 YYEKEE (reference sequence). CDR3 length: 14 amino acids. DNA of the CDR3: TGCGCCAGCAGCTTTGACAGGGGCAATCAGCCCCAGCATTTT. Its translation: CASSFDRGNQPQHF.

The rearrangement uses TRBV19 and TRBJ1-1; D remains unclear. Trimming left V 5 bases short and J 2 bases short, with 15 bases between. The CDR3 is 15 amino acids. Germline loops: CDR1 LNHDA, CDR2 SQIVND (reference sequence). CDR3 amino acids: CASSPFVGTNTEAFF. The CDR3 DNA reads TGTGCCAGTAGTCCCTTCGTGGGCACCAACACTGAAGCTTTCTTT.

The gene calls are TRBV19 and TRBJ2-3, with D perhaps matching TRBD2 (5 bases). Germline loops: CDR1 LNHDA, CDR2 SQIVND (reference sequence). This CDR3 is built from 15 residues. V was clipped by 8 bases and J by 0 bases, with 15 bases between them. CDR3 nucleotide sequence: TGTGCCAGTCGGTTTCTGGGAGAGAGCACAGATACGCAGTATTTT. Protein product: CASRFLGESTDTQYF.

Points on this clone: This same CDR3 is encoded by further DNA sequences in the sample. This rearrangement joins TRBV20-1 to TRBJ2-3, with D uncertain. The germline CDR1 and CDR2 sequences are DFQATT and SNEGSKA (reference sequence). V was shortened by 3 bases and J by 1 base, with 2 bases between the two germline ends. CDR3 size: 11 residues. For the CDR3, the DNA is TGCAGTGCTAGCGGCACAGATACGCAGTATTTT. Protein product: CSASGTDTQYF.

This sequence joins TRBV25-1 and TRBJ1-2; tentatively, D is TRBD1 (5 bases). This CDR3 is built from 12 residues. Germline assignment: CDR1 MGHDK and CDR2 SYGVNS. Trimming shortened V by 4 bases and J by 4 bases, and 7 bases separated the two germline ends. The CDR3, as DNA: TGTGCCAGCAGTGGACAGTTCTATGGCTACACCTTC. Amino acids: CASSGQFYGYTF.

V and J are TRBV27 and TRBJ2-6; D is perhaps TRBD2 (5 bases). Germline CDR1 MNHEY, CDR2 SMNVEV (reference sequence). Trimming took 1 base from V and 2 from J, leaving 6 bases between them. This CDR3 is 15 amino acids long. The CDR3 is CASSLYGAGANVLTF. In DNA form, the CDR3 reads TGTGCCAGCAGTTTATACGGGGCTGGGGCCAACGTCCTGACTTTC.

The V call is TRBV2, the J call TRBJ1-1; 8 bases are shared with TRBD1. This CDR3 has 14 residues. V lost 7 bases to trimming and J lost 7 bases; unmatched junction nucleotides: 11. In germline, CDR1 is SNHLY, CDR2 FYNNEI. DNA for the CDR3: TGTGCCAGCATGGTGGGGACAGGTCGCCTTGAAGCTTTCTTT. Translating it yields CASMVGTGRLEAFF.

This sequence joins TRBV6-4 and TRBJ2-1; TRBD1 aligns across 7 bases. The CDR3 has 19 amino acids. Germline V lookup: CDR1 MRHNA, CDR2 SNTAGT. V trimming: 0 bases; J trimming: 0 bases; junction bases outside the gene matches: 11. The CDR3 sequence: CASSDSWTGDTPSYNEQFF. The CDR3 nucleotides are TGTGCCAGCAGTGACTCCTGGACAGGAGACACCCCCTCCTACAATGAGCAGTTCTTC.

Of note for this clone: Its ends do not fully match the called genes, so a read error is possible. The J gene is TRBJ1-1, the V gene TRBV15, with D possibly matching TRBD1 (5 bases). In germline, CDR1 is LNHNV, CDR2 YYDKDF (reference sequence). The CDR3 runs 15 residues. The CDR3 here is CATRRAGHMNTEAFF. CDR3 nucleotide sequence: TGTGCCACCAGGAGAGCTGGACACATGAACACTGAAGCTTTCTTT.

The V call is TRBV9, the J call TRBJ2-3, with TRBD2 as a possible D gene (6 bases). Between the trimmed V and J ends, which lost 4 bases and 5 bases, there was a span of 14 bases. The CDR3 extends over 14 amino acids. The germline gives CDR1 SGDLS, CDR2 YYNGEE. This chain's CDR3 is CASSFRGTVDTQYF. CDR3 in DNA: TGTGCCAGCAGCTTCCGGGGGACGGTAGATACGCAGTATTTT.

This chain connects TRBV11-2 to TRBJ2-5, with unresolved D. V lost 3 bases and J lost 1, with 9 bases in between. Germline V gene data show CDR1 as SGHAT and CDR2 as FQNNGV. The CDR3 extends over 14 amino acids. CDR3 DNA: TGTGCCAGCAGCTTCGGGTTCCCCCAAGAGACCCAGTACTTC. Translated: CASSFGFPQETQYF.

V and J are TRBV4-2 and TRBJ2-5, with TRBD2 identical over 9 bases. The V and J ends lost 4 bases and 6 bases, in that order; junction bases with no gene match: 12. The CDR3 sequence is 16 residues long. CDR1 and CDR2 (germline): LGHNA, YNFKEQ. For the CDR3, the DNA is TGTGCCAGCAGCCTGGAGGGCGGGGGGGCTCGACAGACCCAGTACTTC. As protein: CASSLEGGGARQTQYF.

This clone was detected once. The V gene is TRBV11-3, the J gene TRBJ2-2; D is unresolved. Per germline, CDR1 SGHNT and CDR2 YENEEA. The CDR3 is 13 residues long. V gave up 11 bases and J gave up 5 bases, with 15 bases separating them. The CDR3 DNA follows: TGTGCCTCGACATCCAGTACAACCGGGGAGCTGTTTTTT. It codes for CASTSSTTGELFF.